The source of this T cell receptor (beta chain) is a study of blood T cell repertoires in COVID-19. The wider study: PBMCs, B-cell-depleted T cells, or T cells provided the cDNA or gDNA that made up the material.

The germline CDR1 and CDR2 sequences are SNHLY and FYNNEI. Trimming took off 7 bases at V and 6 bases at J, with 15 bases between the two ends. There are 13 residues in the CDR3. Authors' analysis steps: Estimation of nucleated cell counts was performed using reference gene primer amplification. TCRdb keeps only in-frame clones here, not all; method: immunoSEQ multiplex PCR. V, J and clone size were drawn from that table, and D and trimming were deduced from the DNA. The sample has 260,000 or so clones, under 90% seen once. Participants spanned ages about 18 to 90 years and resided in 20 to 30 US areas. Clinical history as reported by participants underpinned cohort assignment.

Sequenced: PBMCs or T cells enriched from blood (not recorded which). The V call is TRBV2, the J call TRBJ1-1; D uncertain. This sequence was found in a woman between 35 and 50 years old who had been exposed to COVID-19. The DNA for the CDR3 is TGTGCCAGCACCCCCGGGCGGACTCCTGAAGCTTTCTTT. It is translated as CASTPGRTPEAFF.